The rows below give T cell receptor beta chains drawn from one sample of a study of T cell changes during pregnancy in multiple sclerosis. The method was immunoSEQ multiplex PCR; TCRdb's version includes in-frame clones alone and lacks a portion of them. The sample includes about 51,000 clones, approximately 89% seen only once; the top ten take approximately 2.9%. This specimen consisted of CD8+ T cells from peripheral blood mononuclear cells, obtained in the second trimester of pregnancy. The source is a female donor with multiple sclerosis, enrolled in a pregnancy study. Both conserved end residues are part of each CDR3.

TRBV10-3,CAISESGGRANYGYTF
TRBV5-4,CASSLVGDEKLFF
TRBV29-1,CSVEGRVRNTIYF
TRBV15,CATSSSETLRSENIQYF
TRBV9,CASSGPRGLADTQYF
TRBV9,CASSAPLTGVETQYF
TRBV25-1,CASRGLAGDEQFF
TRBV21-1,CATYPARRSDYGYTF
TRBV6-1,CASTEIAGNTEAFF
TRBV5-8,CASSLVVRGRGTDTQYF
TRBV4-3,CASSPTGGAGNTIYF
TRBV4-1,CASSLLDRGNTEAFF
TRBV5-6,CASAGRTYGQYF
TRBV7-8,CASSFASGATDTQYF
TRBV5-4,CASSLPGQANNEQFF
TRBV19,CATGGYTEAFF
TRBV4-2,CASSQSSSGGASRYF
TRBV7-9,CASSPGLSSYNEQFF
TRBV5-4,CASSSGGPQHF
TRBV2,CASRRTEAFF